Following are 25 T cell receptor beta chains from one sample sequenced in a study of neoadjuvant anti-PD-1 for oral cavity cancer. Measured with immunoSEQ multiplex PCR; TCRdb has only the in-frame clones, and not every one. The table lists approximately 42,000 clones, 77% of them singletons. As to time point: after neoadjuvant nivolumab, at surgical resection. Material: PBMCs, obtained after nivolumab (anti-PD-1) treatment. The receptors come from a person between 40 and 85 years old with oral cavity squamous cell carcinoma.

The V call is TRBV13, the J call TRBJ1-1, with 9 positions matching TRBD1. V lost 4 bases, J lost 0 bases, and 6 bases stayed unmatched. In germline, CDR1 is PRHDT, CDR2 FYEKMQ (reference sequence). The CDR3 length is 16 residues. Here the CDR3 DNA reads TGTGCCAGCAGCTCTCGGACAGGGGTTATGAACACTGAAGCTTTCTTT. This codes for CASSSRTGVMNTEAFF.

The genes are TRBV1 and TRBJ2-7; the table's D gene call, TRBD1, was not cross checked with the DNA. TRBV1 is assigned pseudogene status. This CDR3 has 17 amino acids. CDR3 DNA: TGCACCAGCAGCCATCCTACCGGGACAGGGGGCGCCTACGAGCAGTACTTC. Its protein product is CTSSHPTGTGGAYEQYF.

The CDR3 loop is CASSLSGTGSSEQYF. In DNA form, the CDR3 reads TGTGCCAGCAGCCTCTCTGGCACAGGGAGTAGCGAGCAGTACTTC. This rearrangement joins TRBV7-6 to TRBJ2-7, with D possibly TRBD1 on 6 matching bases. CDR1 is SGHVS and CDR2 is FNYEAQ in the germline V gene. The CDR3 is 15 amino acids. V dropped 5 bases and J dropped 6 bases, with 20 bases sitting between them.

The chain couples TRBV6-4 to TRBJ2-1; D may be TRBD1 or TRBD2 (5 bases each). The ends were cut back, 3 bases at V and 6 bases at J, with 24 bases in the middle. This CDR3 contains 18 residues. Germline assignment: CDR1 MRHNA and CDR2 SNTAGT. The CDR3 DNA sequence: TGTGCCAGCAGTGAGTTTTGGGGGAGTGGTCAATTTGGCAATGAGCAGTTCTTC. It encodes CASSEFWGSGQFGNEQFF.

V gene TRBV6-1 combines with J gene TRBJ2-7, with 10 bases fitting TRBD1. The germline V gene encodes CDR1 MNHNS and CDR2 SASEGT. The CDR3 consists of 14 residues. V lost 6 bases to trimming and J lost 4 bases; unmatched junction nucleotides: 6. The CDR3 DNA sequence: TGTGCCAGCAGGCTGGGACAGGGGCTGTACGAGCAGTACTTC. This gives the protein CASRLGQGLYEQYF.

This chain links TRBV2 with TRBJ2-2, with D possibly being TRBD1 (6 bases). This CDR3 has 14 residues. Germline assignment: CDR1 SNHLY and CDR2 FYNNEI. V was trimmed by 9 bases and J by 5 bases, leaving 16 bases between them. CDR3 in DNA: TGTGCCAGTAAATTAACAGGGTCTACCGGGGAGCTGTTTTTT. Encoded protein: CASKLTGSTGELFF.

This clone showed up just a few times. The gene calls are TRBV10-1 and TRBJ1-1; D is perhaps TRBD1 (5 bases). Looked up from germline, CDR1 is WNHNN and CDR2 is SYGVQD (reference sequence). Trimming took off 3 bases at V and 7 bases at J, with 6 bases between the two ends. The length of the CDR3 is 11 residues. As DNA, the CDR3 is TGCGCCAGCAGTGACGGGGGTGAAGCTTTCTTT. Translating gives CASSDGGEAFF.

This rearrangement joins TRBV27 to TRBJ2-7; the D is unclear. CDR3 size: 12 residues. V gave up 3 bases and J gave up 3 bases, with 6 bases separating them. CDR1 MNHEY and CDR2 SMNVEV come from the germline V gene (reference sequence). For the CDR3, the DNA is TGTGCCAGCAGTTTGTTCGGCTACGAGCAGTACTTC. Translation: CASSLFGYEQYF.

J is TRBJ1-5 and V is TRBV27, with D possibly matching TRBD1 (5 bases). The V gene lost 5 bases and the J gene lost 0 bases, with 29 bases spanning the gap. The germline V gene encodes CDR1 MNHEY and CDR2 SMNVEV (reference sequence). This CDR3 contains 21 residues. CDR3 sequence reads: CASSHLPIWNGRANSNQPQHF. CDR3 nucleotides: TGTGCCAGCAGTCATTTACCGATATGGAACGGCAGGGCTAATAGCAATCAGCCCCAGCATTTT.

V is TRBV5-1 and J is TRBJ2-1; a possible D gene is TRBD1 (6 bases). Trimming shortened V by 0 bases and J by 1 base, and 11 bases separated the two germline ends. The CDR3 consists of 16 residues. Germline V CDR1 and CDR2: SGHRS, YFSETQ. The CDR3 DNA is TGCGCCAGCAGCTTGGTGGCAGGGGTATCCTACAATGAGCAGTTCTTC. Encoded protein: CASSLVAGVSYNEQFF.

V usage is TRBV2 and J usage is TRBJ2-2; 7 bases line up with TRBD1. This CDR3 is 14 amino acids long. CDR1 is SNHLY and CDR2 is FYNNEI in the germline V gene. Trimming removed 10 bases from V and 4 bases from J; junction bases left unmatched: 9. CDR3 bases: TGTGCCACCACCGGACAGGTTGTCACCGGGGAGCTGTTTTTT. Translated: CATTGQVVTGELFF.

The CDR3 DNA reads TGTGCCAGCAGTGAAGCGGGGAGGACGGGTGGCTACACCTTC. Translated, it gives CASSEAGRTGGYTF. The genes are TRBV6-1 and TRBJ1-2; D is uncertain. This CDR3 region has 14 residues. Trimming stripped 0 bases from V and 7 bases from J, with 12 bases between. CDR1 and CDR2 (germline): MNHNS, SASEGT.

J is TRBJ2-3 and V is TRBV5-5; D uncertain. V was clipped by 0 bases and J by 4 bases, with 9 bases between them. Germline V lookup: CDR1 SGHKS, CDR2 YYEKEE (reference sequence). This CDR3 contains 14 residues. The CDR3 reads CASSLESPPDTQYF. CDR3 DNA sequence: TGTGCCAGCAGCTTGGAGAGCCCCCCAGATACGCAGTATTTT.

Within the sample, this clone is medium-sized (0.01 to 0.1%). CDR3 protein: CASGPGTAGTGELFF. The CDR3 DNA reads as TGTGCTAGTGGCCCGGGGACCGCCGGAACCGGGGAGCTGTTTTTT. The genes are TRBV12-5 and TRBJ2-2; D is tentatively TRBD1 or TRBD2 (5 bases each). Germline-derived CDR1 and CDR2 are LGHNT and FRNRAP. V was trimmed by 6 bases and J by 5 bases, leaving 16 bases between them. The CDR3 covers 15 residues.

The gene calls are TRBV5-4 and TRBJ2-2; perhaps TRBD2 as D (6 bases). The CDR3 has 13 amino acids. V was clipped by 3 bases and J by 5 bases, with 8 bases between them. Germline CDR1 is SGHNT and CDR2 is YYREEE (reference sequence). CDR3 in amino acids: CASSSTSTGELFF. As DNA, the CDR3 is TGTGCCAGCAGCTCGACTAGTACCGGGGAGCTGTTTTTT.

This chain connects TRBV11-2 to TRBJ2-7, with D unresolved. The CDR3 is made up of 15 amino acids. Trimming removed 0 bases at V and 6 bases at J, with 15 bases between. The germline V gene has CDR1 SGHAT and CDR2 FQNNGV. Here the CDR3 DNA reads TGTGCCAGCAGCTTAGACCTCCCCCCTCGTGGCGAGCAGTACTTC. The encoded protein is CASSLDLPPRGEQYF.

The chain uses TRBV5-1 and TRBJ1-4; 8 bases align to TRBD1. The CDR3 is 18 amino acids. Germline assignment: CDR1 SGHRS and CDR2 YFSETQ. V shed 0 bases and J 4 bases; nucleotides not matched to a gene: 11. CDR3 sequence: CASSLEGQGSISNEKLFF. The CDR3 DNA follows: TGCGCCAGCAGCTTGGAAGGACAGGGAAGCATAAGTAATGAAAAACTGTTTTTT.

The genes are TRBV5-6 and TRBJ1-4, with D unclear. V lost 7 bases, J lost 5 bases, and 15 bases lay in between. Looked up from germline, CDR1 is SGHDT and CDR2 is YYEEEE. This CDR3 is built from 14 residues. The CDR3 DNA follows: TGTGCCAGCTCCTATGTAGGCTCAAATGAAAAACTGTTTTTT. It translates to CASSYVGSNEKLFF.

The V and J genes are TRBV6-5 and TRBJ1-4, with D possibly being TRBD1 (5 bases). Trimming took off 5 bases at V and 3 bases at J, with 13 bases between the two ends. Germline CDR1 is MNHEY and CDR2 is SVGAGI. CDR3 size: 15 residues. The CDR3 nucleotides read TGTGCCAGCAGTCCTCGGGGGTGGTCTAATGAAAAACTGTTTTTT. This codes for CASSPRGWSNEKLFF.

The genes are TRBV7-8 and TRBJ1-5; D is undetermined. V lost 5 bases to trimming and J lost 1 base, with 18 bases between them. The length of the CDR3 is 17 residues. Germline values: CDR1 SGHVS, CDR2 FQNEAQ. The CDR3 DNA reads TGTGCCAGCAGCACCCGAGGAAGGAGTGGGAGCAATCAGCCCCAGCATTTT. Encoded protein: CASSTRGRSGSNQPQHF.

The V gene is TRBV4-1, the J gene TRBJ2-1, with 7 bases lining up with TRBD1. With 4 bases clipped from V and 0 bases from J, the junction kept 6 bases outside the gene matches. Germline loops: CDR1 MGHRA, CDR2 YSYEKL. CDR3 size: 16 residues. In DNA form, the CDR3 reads TGCGCCAGCAGCCGAAGACAGGGAGACTCCTACAATGAGCAGTTCTTC. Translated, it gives CASSRRQGDSYNEQFF.

CDR3 sequence: CASSPWTGGGYTF. CDR3 nucleotides: TGTGCCAGCAGCCCTTGGACAGGGGGTGGCTACACCTTC. The V gene is TRBV14, the J gene TRBJ1-2; 10 positions match TRBD1. V shed 4 bases, J shed 7 bases, and the junction held 3 bases outside the gene matches. The CDR3 is 13 residues long. Germline CDR1 SGHDN, CDR2 FVKESK.

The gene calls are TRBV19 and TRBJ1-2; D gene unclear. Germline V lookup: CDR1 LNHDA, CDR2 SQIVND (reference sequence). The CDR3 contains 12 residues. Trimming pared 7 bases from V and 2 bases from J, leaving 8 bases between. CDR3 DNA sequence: TGTGCCAGTATGGGCGAGAACTATGGCTACACCTTC. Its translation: CASMGENYGYTF.

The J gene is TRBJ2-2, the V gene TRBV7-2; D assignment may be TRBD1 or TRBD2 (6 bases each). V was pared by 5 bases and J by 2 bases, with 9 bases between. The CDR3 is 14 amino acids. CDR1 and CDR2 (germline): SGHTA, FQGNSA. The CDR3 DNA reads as TGTGCCAGCAGCGGGGGGCTAAACACCGGGGAGCTGTTTTTT. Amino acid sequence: CASSGGLNTGELFF.

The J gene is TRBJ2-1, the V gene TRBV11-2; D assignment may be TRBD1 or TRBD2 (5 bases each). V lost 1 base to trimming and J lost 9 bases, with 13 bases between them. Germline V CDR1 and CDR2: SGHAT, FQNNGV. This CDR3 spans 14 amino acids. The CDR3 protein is CASSLAGQVGEQFF. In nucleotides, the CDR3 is TGTGCCAGCAGCTTAGCGGGGCAGGTCGGTGAGCAGTTCTTC. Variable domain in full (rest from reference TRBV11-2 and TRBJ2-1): EAGVAQSPRYKIIEKRQSVAFWCNPISGHATLYWYQQILGQGPKLLIQFQNNGVVDDSQLPKDRFSAERLKGVDSTLKIQPAKLEDSAVYLCASSLAGQVGEQFFGPGTRLTVL.